The present T cell receptor (beta chain) was sequenced within a study of blood T cell repertoires in COVID-19. About the research overall: Acute and convalescent COVID-19 samples came from the United States, Italy and Spain. T cells, B-cell-depleted T cells, or PBMCs provided the cDNA or gDNA that served as material.

The CDR3 spans 14 residues. The V and J ends lost 6 bases and 3 bases respectively, with 10 bases between them. Germline V gene lookup returns CDR1 KGHDR and CDR2 SFDVKD. Under the authors' procedure: Amplification from reference gene primers served as the basis for estimated nucleated cell counts. Sequenced by immunoSEQ multiplex PCR; TCRdb stores in-frame clones only, minus some. That table is the source of V, J and clone size, and D and trimming were worked out from the DNA. The sample lists a few hundred thousand clones, about 86% occurring once. The chain recombines TRBV24-1 with TRBJ2-2; TRBD2 might be the D (5 bases). This TCR came from a woman aged 50 to 60 with acute or convalescent COVID-19. The sequenced material came from peripheral blood. The CDR3 bases are TGTGCCACCAGTCCCGGGAAGGACACCGGGGAGCTGTTTTTT. Its translation: CATSPGKDTGELFF.